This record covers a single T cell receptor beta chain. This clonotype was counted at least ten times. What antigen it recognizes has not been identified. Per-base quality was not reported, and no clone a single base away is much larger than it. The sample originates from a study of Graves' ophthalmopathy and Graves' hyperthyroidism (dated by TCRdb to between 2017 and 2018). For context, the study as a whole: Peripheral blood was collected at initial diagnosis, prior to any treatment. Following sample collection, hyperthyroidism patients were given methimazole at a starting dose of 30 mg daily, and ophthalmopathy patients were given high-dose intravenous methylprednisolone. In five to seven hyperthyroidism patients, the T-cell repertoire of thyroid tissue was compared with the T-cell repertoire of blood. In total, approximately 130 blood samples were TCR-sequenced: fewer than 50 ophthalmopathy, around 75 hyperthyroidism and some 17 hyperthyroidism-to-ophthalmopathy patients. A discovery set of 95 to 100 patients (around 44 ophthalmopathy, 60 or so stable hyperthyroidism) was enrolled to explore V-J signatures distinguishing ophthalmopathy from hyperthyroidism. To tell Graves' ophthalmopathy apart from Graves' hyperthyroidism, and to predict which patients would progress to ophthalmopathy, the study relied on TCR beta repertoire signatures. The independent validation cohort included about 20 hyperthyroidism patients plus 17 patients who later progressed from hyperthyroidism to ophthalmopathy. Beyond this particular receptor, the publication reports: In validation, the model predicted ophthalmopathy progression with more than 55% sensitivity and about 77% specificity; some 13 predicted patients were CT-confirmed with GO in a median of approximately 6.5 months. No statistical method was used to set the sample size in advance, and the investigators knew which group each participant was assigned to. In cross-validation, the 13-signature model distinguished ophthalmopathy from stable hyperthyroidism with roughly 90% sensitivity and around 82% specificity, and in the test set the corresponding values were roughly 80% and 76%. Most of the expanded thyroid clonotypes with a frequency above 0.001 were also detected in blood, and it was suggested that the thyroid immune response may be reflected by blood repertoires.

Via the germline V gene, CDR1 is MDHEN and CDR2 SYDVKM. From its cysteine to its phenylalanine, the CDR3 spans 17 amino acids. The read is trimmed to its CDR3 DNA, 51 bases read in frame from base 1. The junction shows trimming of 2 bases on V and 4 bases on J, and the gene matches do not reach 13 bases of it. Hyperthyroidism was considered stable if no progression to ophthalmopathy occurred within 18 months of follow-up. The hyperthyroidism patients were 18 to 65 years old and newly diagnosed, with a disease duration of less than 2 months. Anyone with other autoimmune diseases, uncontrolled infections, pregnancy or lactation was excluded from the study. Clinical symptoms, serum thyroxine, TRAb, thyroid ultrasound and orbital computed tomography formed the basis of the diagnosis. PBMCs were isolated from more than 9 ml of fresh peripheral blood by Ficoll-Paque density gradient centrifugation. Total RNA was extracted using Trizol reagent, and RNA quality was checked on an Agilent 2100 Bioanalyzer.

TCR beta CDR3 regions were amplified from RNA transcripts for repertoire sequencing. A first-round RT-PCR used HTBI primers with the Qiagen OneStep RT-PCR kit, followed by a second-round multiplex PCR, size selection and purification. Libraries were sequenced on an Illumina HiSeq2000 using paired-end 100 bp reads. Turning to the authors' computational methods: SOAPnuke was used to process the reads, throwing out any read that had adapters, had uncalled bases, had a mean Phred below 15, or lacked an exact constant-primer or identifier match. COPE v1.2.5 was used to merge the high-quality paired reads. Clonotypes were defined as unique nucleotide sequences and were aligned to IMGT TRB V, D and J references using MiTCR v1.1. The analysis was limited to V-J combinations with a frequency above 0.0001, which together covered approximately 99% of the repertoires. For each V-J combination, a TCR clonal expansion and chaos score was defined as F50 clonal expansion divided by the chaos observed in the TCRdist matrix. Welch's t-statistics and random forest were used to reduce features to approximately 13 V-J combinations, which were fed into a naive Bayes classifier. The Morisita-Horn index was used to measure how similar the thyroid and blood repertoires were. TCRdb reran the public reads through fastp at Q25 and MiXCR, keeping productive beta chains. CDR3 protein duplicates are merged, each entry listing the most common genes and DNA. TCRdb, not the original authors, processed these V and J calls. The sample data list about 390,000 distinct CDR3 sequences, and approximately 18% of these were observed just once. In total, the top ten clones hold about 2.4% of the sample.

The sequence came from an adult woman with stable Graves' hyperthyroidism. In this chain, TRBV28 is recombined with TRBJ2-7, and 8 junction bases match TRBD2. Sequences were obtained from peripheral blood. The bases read TGTGCCAGCAGTTTACCCCTTTTATCCGCGGGAGGATACGAGCAGTACTTC. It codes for CASSLPLLSAGGYEQYF.